This TCR beta chain was captured by sequencing in a study of CD8 T cells in Susac syndrome. Sequencing targeted TCR beta in blood CD8+ and CD4+ T cells. In contrast to the negatively isolated CD8+ and CD4+ T cells, TEMRA cells were FACS-enriched. RNA amounts of about 0.5 to 1 ug underwent reverse transcription with random hexamers. TCR beta CDR3 was amplified by immunoSEQ multiplex PCR. This amplification extended across 54 Vbeta and 13 Jbeta segments. From the immunoSEQ multiplex PCR reads, TCRdb called clonotypes with MiXCR, one entry per CDR3 protein. The sample yields about 140,000 distinct CDR3 sequences, approximately 96% seen once. Germline CDR1 reads SGHTA; CDR2 reads FQGNSA. The CDR3 runs to 15 residues. Trimming stripped 1 base from V and 1 base from J, with 10 bases between.

The rearrangement links TRBV7-2 to TRBJ1-2; D uncertain. The receptor was derived from a human donor with multiple sclerosis. The sample consisted of CD4+ T cells from PBMCs. The CDR3 sequence: CASSLEGHDNYGYTF. Here the CDR3 DNA reads TGTGCCAGCAGCTTAGAAGGGCACGATAACTATGGCTACACCTTC.